These 11 T cell receptor beta chains came from one sample sequenced in a study of blood T cell repertoires in COVID-19 (dated by TCRdb to 2019 to 2021). Receptor libraries were prepared by the immunoSEQ multiplex PCR assay. The immuneACCESS repertoire file appears here via TCRdb, limited to in-frame rearrangements. These files lack a portion of the clones; in checked studies, under half of the deficit traces to unresolved V genes, and the cause of the others is not known. A total of around 1,800 clones appear in this sample, 65% to 70% of them only once. The top ten hold under 35% of the sample. The material sequenced was peripheral blood. The receptors were sampled from a man aged 65 to 79 with active COVID-19.

The V call is TRBV19, the J call TRBJ1-4, with 7 bases fitting TRBD1. The CDR3 has 14 amino acids. Germline trimming cut 3 bases from V and 8 bases from J; bases unmatched to any gene: 6. CDR1 is LNHDA and CDR2 is SQIVND in the germline V gene (reference sequence). The CDR3 reads CASSMDQGEEKLFF. The CDR3 region has the DNA TGTGCCAGTAGTATGGATCAGGGGGAAGAAAAACTGTTTTTT.

As DNA, the CDR3 is TGTGCCAGCAGCGTGGGGGAGGGCTATGGCTACACCTTC. It translates to CASSVGEGYGYTF. This rearrangement joins TRBV9 to TRBJ1-2, with D possibly TRBD1 on 5 matching bases. Germline lookup yields CDR1 SGDLS and CDR2 YYNGEE. The V gene lost 2 bases and the J gene lost 4 bases, with 9 bases spanning the gap. CDR3 length equals 13 residues. The full variable domain, completed using reference TRBV9 and TRBJ1-2, is DSGVTQTPKHLITATGQRVTLRCSPRSGDLSVYWYQQSLDQGLQFLIQYYNGEERAKGNILERFSAQQFPDLHSELNLSSLELGDSALYFCASSVGEGYGYTFGSGTRLTVV.

The rearrangement links TRBV19 to TRBJ2-2, with TRBD2 as a possible D gene (6 bases). The germline CDR1 and CDR2 sequences are LNHDA and SQIVND (reference sequence). The CDR3 extends over 15 amino acids. Deletions cut 3 bases from V and 3 bases from J, with 11 bases between. The CDR3 here is CASSIGSGYTGELFF. Written as DNA, the CDR3 is TGTGCCAGTAGTATCGGGAGCGGGTACACCGGGGAGCTGTTTTTT. Drawing the rest from reference TRBV19 and TRBJ2-2, the complete variable domain is DGGITQSPKYLFRKEGQNVTLSCEQNLNHDAMYWYRQDPGQGLRLIYYSQIVNDFQKGDIAEGYSVSREKKESFPLTVTSAQKNPTAFYLCASSIGSGYTGELFFGEGSRLTVL.

Details on this clone: The sample has other DNA sequences that encode this CDR3 too. The rearrangement links TRBV30 to TRBJ1-1; no clear D. This CDR3 region has 11 residues. V was cut by 4 bases and J by 2 bases, with 5 bases left in between. Germline CDR1 and CDR2: GTSNPN and SVGIG (reference sequence). CDR3 sequence: CAWILNTEAFF. In nucleotides, the CDR3 is TGTGCCTGGATCCTCAACACTGAAGCTTTCTTT.

This clone occurred once. This chain connects TRBV24-1 to TRBJ2-7; D is possibly TRBD1 (5 bases). Trimming pared 2 bases from V and 5 bases from J, leaving 9 bases between. This CDR3 is built from 13 residues. CDR1 KGHDR and CDR2 SFDVKD come from the germline V gene. The DNA for the CDR3 is TGTGCCACCAGTGATTATAAGGGGAACGAGCAGTACTTC. Translating gives CATSDYKGNEQYF.

The chain is built from TRBV19 and TRBJ1-1; 7 bases match TRBD1. V shed 7 bases and J 5 bases; nucleotides not matched to a gene: 10. The CDR3 loop spans 14 amino acids. Per the germline V gene, CDR1 is LNHDA and CDR2 is SQIVND (reference sequence). CDR3 sequence: CASKDRERGTEAFF. The CDR3 region has the DNA TGTGCCAGTAAAGACAGGGAGAGAGGGACTGAAGCTTTCTTT.

The chain joins TRBV5-1 to TRBJ2-2, with D hard to call. The CDR3 sequence is 16 residues long. Germline V gene sequence: CDR1 SGHRS, CDR2 YFSETQ. V was shortened by 0 bases and J by 0 bases, with 9 bases between the two germline ends. The CDR3: CASSLAAESNTGELFF. The CDR3 DNA sequence: TGCGCCAGCAGCTTGGCGGCGGAATCGAACACCGGGGAGCTGTTTTTT.

The rearrangement joins TRBV7-9 to TRBJ2-3; D remains ambiguous. Trimming pared 5 bases from V and 2 bases from J, leaving 8 bases between. Germline lookup yields CDR1 SEHNR and CDR2 FQNEAQ (reference sequence). The CDR3 runs to 13 residues. The CDR3 DNA reads TGTGCCAGCAGCCCTTTATCCACAGATACGCAGTATTTT. It yields the protein CASSPLSTDTQYF.

This clone showed up just once. The V call is TRBV7-3, the J call TRBJ2-1; TRBD2 matches at 13 bases. Germline V gene lookup returns CDR1 SGHTA and CDR2 FQGTGA. The CDR3 sequence is 15 residues long. J was trimmed by 7 bases and V by 5 bases; bases with no gene match: 5. The CDR3 is CASSGTSGTGNEQFF. CDR3 nucleotides: TGTGCCAGCAGCGGGACTAGCGGGACCGGGAATGAGCAGTTCTTC.

This clone was counted once. The chain recombines TRBV12-5 with TRBJ1-5; 9 positions match TRBD1. V was clipped by 0 bases and J by 0 bases; unmatched bases: 6. The germline CDR1 and CDR2 sequences are LGHNT and FRNRAP. The CDR3 is 18 amino acids. The CDR3 is CASGLVRTGDNSNQPQHF. CDR3 nucleotide sequence: TGTGCTAGTGGTTTGGTCAGGACAGGGGATAATAGCAATCAGCCCCAGCATTTT.

The chain carries TRBV29-1 and TRBJ2-5, with 12 bases matching TRBD2. CDR3 length equals 16 residues. V lost 4 bases, J lost 4 bases, and 10 bases stayed unmatched. Germline V gene sequence: CDR1 SQVTM, CDR2 ANQGSEA. For the CDR3, the DNA is TGCAGCGTTGGGGATAGGGCTAGCGGGGGGGGAGAGACCCAGTACTTC. It codes for CSVGDRASGGGETQYF.